The rows below give T cell receptor beta chains drawn from one sample of a study of CD8 T cells in Susac syndrome. TCRdb reprocessed the immunoSEQ multiplex PCR reads with MiXCR, giving one entry per CDR3 protein. This table has some 200,000 distinct CDR3 sequences, nearly 97% appearing once. Sequencing was performed on CD4+ T cells from PBMCs. The receptors originated from a human donor with Susac syndrome. CDR3s include the opening cysteine and the closing phenylalanine or tryptophan. D genes are given only for firm matches. Size values are once, few and many counts, or a class for expanded clones, and some rows have none.

clone_size: NA
d_call: NA
j_call: TRBJ1-2
v_call: TRBV5-4
cdr3_nt: TGTGCCAGCAGCTACGGGACAAGAGATGGCTACACCTTC
cdr3_aa: CASSYGTRDGYTF

clone_size: NA
d_call: NA
j_call: TRBJ2-7
v_call: TRBV30
cdr3_nt: TGTGCCTGGAGGCAAATCGGAGTGTCCCGGATCGGGCCCTACGAGCAGTACTTC
cdr3_aa: CAWRQIGVSRIGPYEQYF

clone_size: NA
d_call: NA
j_call: TRBJ1-1
v_call: TRBV6-2/TRBV6-3
cdr3_nt: TGTGCCAGCAGTTACTCTTCCGCTTCCGAAGCTTTCTTT
cdr3_aa: CASSYSSASEAFF

clone_size: once
d_call: NA
j_call: TRBJ2-7
v_call: TRBV3-1
cdr3_nt: TGTGCCAGCAGCCAGGGAGACGAGCAGTACTTC
cdr3_aa: CASSQGDEQYF

clone_size: NA
d_call: NA
j_call: TRBJ2-7
v_call: TRBV4-1
cdr3_nt: TGCGCCAGCAGCCAAGAAGCCGGCTACGAGCAGTACTTC
cdr3_aa: CASSQEAGYEQYF

clone_size: NA
d_call: NA
j_call: TRBJ1-2
v_call: TRBV5-4
cdr3_nt: TGTGCCAGCAGCTTGTTAGCATCTAACTATGGCTACACCTTC
cdr3_aa: CASSLLASNYGYTF

clone_size: once
d_call: TRBD2
j_call: TRBJ2-1
v_call: TRBV9
cdr3_nt: TGTGCCAGCAGCAATCTAGCGGGAGTCAGGAATGAGCAGTTCTTC
cdr3_aa: CASSNLAGVRNEQFF

clone_size: NA
d_call: TRBD1
j_call: TRBJ2-1
v_call: TRBV10-1
cdr3_nt: TGCGCCAGCAGCCCCTTTACAACCGGGACAGGGCTCAACAATGAGCAGTTCTTC
cdr3_aa: CASSPFTTGTGLNNEQFF

clone_size: NA
d_call: NA
j_call: TRBJ2-1
v_call: TRBV20-1
cdr3_nt: TGCAGTGCTAACGGTGAGCAGTTCTTC
cdr3_aa: CSANGEQFF

clone_size: once
d_call: NA
j_call: TRBJ2-1
v_call: TRBV28
cdr3_nt: TGTGCCAGCAGCCGGGGCGGACCCTCCTACAATGAGCAGTTCTTC
cdr3_aa: CASSRGGPSYNEQFF

clone_size: NA
d_call: NA
j_call: TRBJ1-5
v_call: TRBV6-2/TRBV6-3
cdr3_nt: TGTGCCAGCAGTTACGGGGCGGGGGGAGCTGGGAATCAGCCCCAGCATTTT
cdr3_aa: CASSYGAGGAGNQPQHF